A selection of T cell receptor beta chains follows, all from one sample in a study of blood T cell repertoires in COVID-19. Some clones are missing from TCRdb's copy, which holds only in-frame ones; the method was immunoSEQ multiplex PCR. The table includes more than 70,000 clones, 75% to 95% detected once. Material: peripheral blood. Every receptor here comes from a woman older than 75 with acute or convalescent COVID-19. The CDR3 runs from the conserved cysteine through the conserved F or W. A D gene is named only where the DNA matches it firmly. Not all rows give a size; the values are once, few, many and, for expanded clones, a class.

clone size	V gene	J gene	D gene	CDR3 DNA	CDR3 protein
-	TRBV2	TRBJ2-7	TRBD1	TGTGCCAGCAGTTATGACAGGGGGCTCGAGCAGTACTTC	CASSYDRGLEQYF
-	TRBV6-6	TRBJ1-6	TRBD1	TGTGCCAGCAGTTACTCGGGGACAGGGGGATCACCCCTCCACTTT	CASSYSGTGGSPLHF
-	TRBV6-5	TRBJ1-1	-	TGTGCCAGCAGAACGAAAGAGGACACTGAAGCTTTCTTT	CASRTKEDTEAFF
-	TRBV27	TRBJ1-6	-	TGTGCCAGCAGTTTATCCCCCAGGGGACCTGCCTCTCATACTAATTCACCCCTCCACTTT	CASSLSPRGPASHTNSPLHF
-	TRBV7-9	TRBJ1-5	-	TGTGCCAGCAGCTTAGGACTCAATCAGCCCCAGCATTTT	CASSLGLNQPQHF
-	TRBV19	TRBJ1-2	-	TGTGCCAGTAGTGTCCAGGACAGCGCAAACTATGGCTACACCTTC	CASSVQDSANYGYTF
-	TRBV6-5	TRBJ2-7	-	TGTGCCAGCAGAGCCGGGTTATACGACGAGCAGTACTTC	CASRAGLYDEQYF
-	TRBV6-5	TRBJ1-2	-	TGTGCCAGCAGTTACTCGGTAGCTAGCTACACCTTC	CASSYSVASYTF
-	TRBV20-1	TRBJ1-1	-	TGCAGTGCTTGGGCGGGGTATGAAGCTTTCTTT	CSAWAGYEAFF
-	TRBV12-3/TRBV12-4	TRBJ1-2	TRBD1	TGTGCCAGCTCCCAACAGGGGCTCTATGGCTACACCTTC	CASSQQGLYGYTF
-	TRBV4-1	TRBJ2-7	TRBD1	TGCGCCAGCAGCCAAGATCAACACAGGGGGCGCGGGCAGTACTTC	CASSQDQHRGRGQYF
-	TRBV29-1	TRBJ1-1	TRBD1	TGCAGCGTATGGACAGGGATGAACACTGAAGCTTTCTTT	CSVWTGMNTEAFF
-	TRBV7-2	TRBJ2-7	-	TGTGCCAGCAGCTTCCAACAGGGAGAGCAGTACTTC	CASSFQQGEQYF
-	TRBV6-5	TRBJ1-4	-	TGTGCCAGCAGTCCAGGGTTAACTAATGAAAAACTGTTTTTT	CASSPGLTNEKLFF
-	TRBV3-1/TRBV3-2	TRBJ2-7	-	TGTGCCAGCAGCCAAGGGCTCTACGAGCAGTACTTC	CASSQGLYEQYF
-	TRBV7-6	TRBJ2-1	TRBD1	TGTGCCAGCAGCTTAGCGCGTAGAGGACAGGGGGTTTACAATGAGCAGTTCTTC	CASSLARRGQGVYNEQFF
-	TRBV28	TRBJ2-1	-	TGTGCCAGTGTGGGGGGGGCCAACGAAGGAGTAAGGCAGTTCTTC	CASVGGANEGVRQFF
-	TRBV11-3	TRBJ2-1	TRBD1	TGTGCCAGCAGCTTGGGGACAGGGGGCGAGCAGTTCTTC	CASSLGTGGEQFF
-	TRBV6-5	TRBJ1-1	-	TGTGCCAGCAGTCGCCACAGGAACACTGAAGCTTTCTTT	CASSRHRNTEAFF
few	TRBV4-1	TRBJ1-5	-	TGCGCCAGCAGCCAAGATATTGTTGGGAGACACAATCAGCCCCAGCATTTT	CASSQDIVGRHNQPQHF
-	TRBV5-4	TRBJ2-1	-	TGTGCCAGCAGCCAGTCGAATGAGCAGTTCTTC	CASSQSNEQFF
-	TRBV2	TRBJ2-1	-	TGTGCCAGCAGCGCACTCAATGAGCAGTTCTTC	CASSALNEQFF
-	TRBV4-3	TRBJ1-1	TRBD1	TGCGCCAGCAGCCATAACAGGGGCACTGAAGCTTTCTTT	CASSHNRGTEAFF
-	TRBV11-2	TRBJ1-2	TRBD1	TGTGCCAGCAGCGCCAGACAGGGGGGGAACTATGGCTACACCTTC	CASSARQGGNYGYTF
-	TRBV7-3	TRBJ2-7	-	TGTGCCAGCAGCTTAAATGGTAACAGCTTCTACGAGCAGTACTTC	CASSLNGNSFYEQYF
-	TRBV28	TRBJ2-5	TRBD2	TGTGCCAGCAGTGGGACTAGAGAGACCCAGTACTTC	CASSGTRETQYF
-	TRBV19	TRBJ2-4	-	TGTGCCAGTAGTCCAAATGTTGGCAGGGTTGGCAAAAACATTCAGTACTTC	CASSPNVGRVGKNIQYF